This T cell receptor beta chain came from a study of blood T cell repertoires in COVID-19 (dated by TCRdb to 2019 to 2021). With regard to the full study: Collaborator samples came from the United States, Italy and Spain and covered acute and convalescent phases of COVID-19. The material from the prospective study consisted of cDNA or gDNA derived from T cells, B-cell-depleted T cells, or PBMCs. The dataset comprised deeply sampled blood TCRbeta repertoires from subjects exposed to, actively infected with, or recovered from COVID-19. A freely available public database, intended as a resource for researchers studying the immune response to SARS-CoV-2, is where the repertoires were released. Samples were obtained from the ongoing ImmuneRACE study (first 160 participants) and from about 1,300 subjects provided by 6 global collaborators. Nearly every sample came with metadata listing a de-identified subject ID, COVID-19 status, age in years and sex. Where HLA class I and class II types were available, the types were taken from metadata supplied by the sample provider, not from assay-based typing.

With respect to this clone: Its antigen remains unidentified. Within one base of it there is no much larger clone, and no base qualities were kept.

Overall study outcomes, separate from this receptor: The amount of clinical and demographic metadata varied by source and participant and was provided uncurated.

TCRbeta CDR3 regions were amplified from genomic DNA using the immunoSEQ Assay, a bias-controlled multiplex PCR. For the original study's pipeline: Nucleated cell counts per sample were estimated from amplification of reference gene primers within the assay. To quantify the absolute abundance of each unique TCRbeta CDR3 rearrangement, sequence reads were collapsed and filtered. For each sample, productive Simpson clonality was calculated by taking the square root of Simpson's diversity index across productive rearrangements. This is the immuneACCESS table as TCRdb keeps it, with only in-frame sequences that have V and J called. A part of the clones is gone; compared with another copy, unresolved V genes explain less than half, and the rest is unexplained. That table supplies the V and J calls and clone size; D and trimming were determined from the DNA. For this sample there are approximately 250,000 clones; less than 90% appear just once. Clones ranked in the top ten supply approximately 1.4% of the sample.

From the cysteine up to the phenylalanine, the CDR3 has a length of 14 residues. Of all the DNA, just the CDR3 is kept, 42 bases in frame from base 1. CDR1 and CDR2, looked up from the germline V gene, are MNHNS and SASEGT. V was cut back by 0 bases and J by 2 bases, leaving a gap of 8 bases between them. Another Seattle source contributed samples from volunteer blood donors who had recovered from COVID-19. Collaborating institutions collected whole blood in K2EDTA tubes following their own protocols. Collaborator samples were shipped for TCRbeta analysis as frozen whole blood, isolated PBMCs, or DNA extracted from either sample type.

Specimen: peripheral blood. This TCR derives from a woman aged 40 to 49 who had recovered from COVID-19. This sequence uses TRBV6-1 and TRBJ2-7; TRBD1 might be the D gene, on 6 matching bases. The CDR3 loop reads CASSEAQGTYEQYF. The nucleotide sequence is given as TGTGCCAGCAGTGAAGCACAGGGTACCTACGAGCAGTACTTC.